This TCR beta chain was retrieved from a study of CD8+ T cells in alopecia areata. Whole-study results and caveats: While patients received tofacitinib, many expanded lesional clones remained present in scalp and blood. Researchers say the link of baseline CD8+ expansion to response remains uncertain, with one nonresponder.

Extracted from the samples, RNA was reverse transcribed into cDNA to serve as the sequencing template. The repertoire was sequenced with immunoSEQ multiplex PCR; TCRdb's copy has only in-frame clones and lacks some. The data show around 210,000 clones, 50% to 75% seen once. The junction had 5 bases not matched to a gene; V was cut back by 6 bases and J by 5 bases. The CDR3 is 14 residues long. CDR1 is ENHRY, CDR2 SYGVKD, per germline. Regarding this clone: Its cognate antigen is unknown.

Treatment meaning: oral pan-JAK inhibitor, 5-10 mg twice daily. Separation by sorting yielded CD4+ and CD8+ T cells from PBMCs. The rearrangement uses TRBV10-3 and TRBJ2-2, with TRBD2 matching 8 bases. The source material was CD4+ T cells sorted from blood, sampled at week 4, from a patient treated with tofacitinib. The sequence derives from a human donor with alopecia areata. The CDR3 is CAISGGARTGELFF. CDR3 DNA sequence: TGTGCCATCAGCGGGGGGGCCCGAACCGGGGAGCTGTTTTTT.